These T cell receptor beta chains were read from a single sample in a study of beta chain features in type 1 diabetes. Sequencing used immunoSEQ multiplex PCR; TCRdb keeps in-frame clones, though not all of them. The table has hundreds of thousands of clones, more than 13% seen once. Sequencing used naive CD4+ T cells from blood. The receptors originated from a man aged 18 to 35 with type 1 diabetes. Both conserved end residues are part of each CDR3. The order of the fields is CDR3 length, clone size, D gene, J gene, V gene, CDR3 protein, CDR3 DNA. A D gene is named only where the DNA matches it firmly. Where a row states a size, it is once, few, many or the class of an expanded clone; other rows omit it.

15 - - TRBJ2-2 TRBV6-5 CASRTGTGNTGELFF TGTGCCAGCAGGACCGGGACGGGGAACACCGGGGAGCTGTTTTTT
14 few - TRBJ2-2 TRBV7-9 CASSLDSPAGELFF TGTGCCAGCAGCTTAGACAGTCCTGCCGGGGAGCTGTTTTTT
11 few - TRBJ1-2 TRBV29-1 CSVWTAYGYTF TGCAGCGTATGGACTGCCTATGGCTACACCTTC
14 few TRBD2 TRBJ2-2 TRBV6-6 CAGKAGPNTGELFF TGTGCCGGAAAAGCGGGGCCCAACACCGGGGAGCTGTTTTTT
14 few - TRBJ1-3 TRBV30 CAWSVQTVGNTIYF TGTGCCTGGAGTGTACAGACAGTTGGAAACACCATATATTTT
15 few - TRBJ1-2 TRBV5-6 CASSLVTGADYGYTF TGTGCCAGCAGCTTGGTGACGGGGGCGGACTATGGCTACACCTTC
15 few - TRBJ1-6 TRBV25-1 CASRGGSSYNSPLHF TGTGCCAGCAGAGGAGGGAGCTCCTATAATTCACCCCTCCACTTT
14 - - TRBJ2-7 TRBV7-9 CASRLVSGLDEQYF TGTGCCAGCAGGCTTGTATCCGGACTTGACGAGCAGTACTTC
13 few TRBD1 TRBJ1-1 TRBV2 CASTRDSNTEAFF TGTGCCAGCACTAGGGACAGCAACACTGAAGCTTTCTTT
15 - TRBD1 TRBJ1-5 TRBV30 CAWSKRDRLNQPQHF TGTGCCTGGAGTAAACGGGACAGATTAAATCAGCCCCAGCATTTT
12 - - TRBJ2-7 TRBV13 CASSPRNGEQYF TGTGCCAGCAGCCCTAGGAACGGCGAGCAGTACTTC
15 - - TRBJ2-1 TRBV5-6 CASSLGRHSYNEQFF TGTGCCAGCAGCTTGGGGCGGCACTCCTACAATGAGCAGTTCTTC
14 - - TRBJ1-1 TRBV30 CALIAGPVYTEAFF TGTGCCCTGATAGCCGGGCCAGTATACACTGAAGCTTTCTTT
14 - - TRBJ1-5 TRBV6-5 CASSYDGASQPQHF TGTGCCAGCAGTTACGACGGAGCCAGTCAGCCCCAGCATTTT
19 - - TRBJ2-7 TRBV23-1 CASSQSTKSQIPRPYEQYF TGCGCCAGCAGTCAATCCACAAAGTCACAGATCCCCCGTCCCTACGAGCAGTACTTC
12 few - TRBJ1-4 TRBV11-2 CASRQDYEKLFF TGTGCCAGCAGACAGGATTATGAAAAACTGTTTTTT
16 few - TRBJ1-1 TRBV15 CATSRDFLGAWTEAFF TGTGCCACCAGCAGAGATTTCTTGGGGGCCTGGACTGAAGCTTTCTTT
14 few TRBD2 TRBJ2-1 TRBV2 CASATSGRSSEQFF TGTGCCAGCGCTACTAGCGGGAGGTCGAGTGAGCAGTTCTTC
13 few - TRBJ2-6 TRBV7-8 CASSASGANVLTF TGTGCCAGCAGCGCGTCTGGGGCCAACGTCCTGACTTTC
15 few - TRBJ1-6 TRBV6-5 CASSYEGGYNSPLHF TGTGCCAGCAGTTACGAGGGCGGTTATAATTCACCCCTCCACTTT
14 - TRBD1 TRBJ1-1 TRBV6-6 CASSSGTGNTEAFF TGTGCCAGCAGTTCCGGGACAGGGAACACTGAAGCTTTCTTT
14 few TRBD2 TRBJ2-1 TRBV5-4 CASTASGGYNEQFF TGTGCCAGCACCGCTAGCGGGGGTTACAATGAGCAGTTCTTC
16 few TRBD1 TRBJ2-3 TRBV30 CAWSAPGGESADTQYF TGTGCCTGGAGTGCCCCAGGGGGCGAGAGCGCAGATACGCAGTATTTT
16 few - TRBJ1-6 TRBV21-1 CASSKKGSGRDSPLHF TGTGCCAGCAGCAAAAAGGGTTCAGGGCGGGATTCACCCCTCCACTTT
15 few - TRBJ2-2 TRBV19 CASRRWTANTGELFF TGTGCCAGTAGAAGGTGGACGGCCAACACCGGGGAGCTGTTTTTT
13 few - TRBJ1-1 TRBV29-1 CSVRVGKGTEAFF TGCAGCGTCCGAGTAGGGAAGGGGACTGAAGCTTTCTTT
14 - - TRBJ2-5 TRBV4-1 CASSQGTSQETQYF TGCGCCAGCAGCCAAGGGACAAGCCAAGAGACCCAGTACTTC
15 few TRBD2 TRBJ2-1 TRBV5-1 CASSPGTNLYNEQFF TGCGCCAGCAGCCCTGGGACTAACCTCTACAATGAGCAGTTCTTC
13 - - TRBJ1-2 TRBV14 CASSQDPYYGYTF TGTGCCAGCAGCCAAGATCCCTACTATGGCTACACCTTC
15 - TRBD1 TRBJ2-7 TRBV27 CASGHRGTGVYEQYF TGTGCCAGCGGACATAGGGGGACAGGAGTCTACGAGCAGTACTTC
15 few - TRBJ2-1 TRBV19 CASSMGTSTYNEQFF TGTGCCAGTAGTATGGGCACGTCGACCTACAATGAGCAGTTCTTC
19 - - TRBJ2-1 TRBV28 CASSLTGWLNPESGDEQFF TGTGCCAGCAGTTTAACAGGCTGGCTAAATCCCGAATCAGGCGATGAGCAGTTCTTC
17 - TRBD2 TRBJ2-1 TRBV5-1 CASSLGTSGRGYNEQFF TGCGCCAGCAGCTTGGGGACTAGCGGGAGGGGCTACAATGAGCAGTTCTTC
14 once - TRBJ2-1 TRBV5-1 CASSLGSPYNEQFF TGCGCCAGCAGCTTAGGCAGTCCTTACAATGAGCAGTTCTTC
15 few TRBD2 TRBJ2-3 TRBV30 CAWSVGLAGGGTQYF TGTGCCTGGAGTGTAGGGTTAGCGGGAGGGGGTACGCAGTATTTT
14 - - TRBJ1-5 TRBV2 CASRIRTANQPQHF TGTGCCAGCAGGATAAGAACAGCGAATCAGCCCCAGCATTTT
13 few TRBD2 TRBJ2-1 TRBV10-3 CAIGLAGGNEQFF TGTGCCATCGGACTAGCGGGAGGCAATGAGCAGTTCTTC
14 few - TRBJ1-1 TRBV7-2 CASSLAGANTEAFF TGTGCCAGCAGCTTAGCGGGGGCCAACACTGAAGCTTTCTTT
15 - - TRBJ2-2 TRBV5-1 CASSLRDPRTGELFF TGCGCCAGCAGCCTCCGGGACCCAAGGACCGGGGAGCTGTTTTTT
15 once TRBD1 TRBJ1-2 TRBV4-1 CASSHPGTVQYGYTF TGCGCCAGCAGCCATCCCGGGACAGTCCAATATGGCTACACCTTC
12 few - TRBJ1-4 TRBV23-1 CASSLRGEKLFF TGCGCCAGCAGTCTGCGCGGTGAAAAACTGTTTTTT
12 - - TRBJ2-1 TRBV7-2 CASRKGSDEQFF TGTGCCAGCCGCAAGGGGAGCGATGAGCAGTTCTTC
13 few - TRBJ1-6 TRBV28 CASNVGSNSPLHF TGTGCCAGCAATGTAGGGAGTAATTCACCCCTCCACTTT
17 - TRBD1 TRBJ1-3 TRBV25-1 CASSESWGQGNGNTIYF TGTGCCAGCAGTGAATCCTGGGGACAGGGGAACGGAAACACCATATATTTT
15 - TRBD1 TRBJ2-3 TRBV7-9 CASSPRQGSTDTQYF TGTGCCAGCAGCCCCCGACAGGGATCCACAGATACGCAGTATTTT
15 - TRBD2 TRBJ2-1 TRBV7-3 CASSFRLAGFNEQFF TGTGCCAGCAGCTTTCGGCTAGCGGGCTTCAATGAGCAGTTCTTC